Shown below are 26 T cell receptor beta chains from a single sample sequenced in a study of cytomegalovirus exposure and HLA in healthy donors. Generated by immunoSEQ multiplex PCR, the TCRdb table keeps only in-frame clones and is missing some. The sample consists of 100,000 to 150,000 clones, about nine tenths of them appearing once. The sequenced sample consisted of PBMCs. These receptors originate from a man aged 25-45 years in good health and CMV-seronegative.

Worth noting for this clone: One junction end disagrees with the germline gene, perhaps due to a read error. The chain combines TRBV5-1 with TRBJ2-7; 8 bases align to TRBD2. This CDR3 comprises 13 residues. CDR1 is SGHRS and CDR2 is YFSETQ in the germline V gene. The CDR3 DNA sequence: TGCGCCAGCAGCCGGACTAGCTCCAACGAGCAGTACTTC. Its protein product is CASSRTSSNEQYF.

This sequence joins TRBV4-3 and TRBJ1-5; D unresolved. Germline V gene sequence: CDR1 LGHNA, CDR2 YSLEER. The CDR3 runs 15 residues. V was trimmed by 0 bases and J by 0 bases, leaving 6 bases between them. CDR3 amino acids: CASSQDAVSNQPQHF. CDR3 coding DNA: TGCGCCAGCAGCCAAGACGCGGTTAGCAATCAGCCCCAGCATTTT.

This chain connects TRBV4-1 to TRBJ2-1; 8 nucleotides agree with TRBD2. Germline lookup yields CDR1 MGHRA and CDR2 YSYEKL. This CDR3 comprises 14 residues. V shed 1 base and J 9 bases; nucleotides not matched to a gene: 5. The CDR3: CASSQGTSPSEQFF. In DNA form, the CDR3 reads TGCGCCAGCAGCCAAGGGACTAGCCCCAGTGAGCAGTTCTTC.

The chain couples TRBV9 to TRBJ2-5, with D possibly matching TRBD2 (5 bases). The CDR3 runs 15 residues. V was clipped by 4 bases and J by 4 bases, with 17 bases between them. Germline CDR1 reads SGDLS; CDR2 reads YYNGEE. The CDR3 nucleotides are TGTGCCAGCAGCCCGGGAAGCGGAAGGTTAGAGACCCAGTACTTC. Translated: CASSPGSGRLETQYF. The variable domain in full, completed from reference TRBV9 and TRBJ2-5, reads DSGVTQTPKHLITATGQRVTLRCSPRSGDLSVYWYQQSLDQGLQFLIQYYNGEERAKGNILERFSAQQFPDLHSELNLSSLELGDSALYFCASSPGSGRLETQYFGPGTRLLVL.

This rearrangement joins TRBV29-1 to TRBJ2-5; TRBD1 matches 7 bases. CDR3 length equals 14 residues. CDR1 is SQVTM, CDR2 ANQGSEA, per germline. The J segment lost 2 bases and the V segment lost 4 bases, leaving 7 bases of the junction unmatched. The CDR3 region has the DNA TGCAGCGTTGGACACAGGGGTAGTCAAGAGACCCAGTACTTC. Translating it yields CSVGHRGSQETQYF. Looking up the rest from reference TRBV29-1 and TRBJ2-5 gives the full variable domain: SAVISQKPSRDICQRGTSLTIQCQVDSQVTMMFWYRQQPGQSLTLIATANQGSEATYESGFVIDKFPISRPNLTFSTLTVSNMSPEDSSIYLCSVGHRGSQETQYFGPGTRLLVL.

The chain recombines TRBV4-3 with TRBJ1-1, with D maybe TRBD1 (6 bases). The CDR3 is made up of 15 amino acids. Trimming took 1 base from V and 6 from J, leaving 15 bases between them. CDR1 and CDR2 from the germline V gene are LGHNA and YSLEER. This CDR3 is CASSQARGEGPEAFF. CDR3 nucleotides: TGCGCCAGCAGCCAAGCGAGGGGGGAGGGCCCTGAAGCTTTCTTT.

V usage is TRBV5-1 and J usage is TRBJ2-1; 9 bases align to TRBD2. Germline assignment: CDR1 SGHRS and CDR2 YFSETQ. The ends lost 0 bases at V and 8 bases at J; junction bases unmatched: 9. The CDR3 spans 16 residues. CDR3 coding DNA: TGCGCCAGCAGCTTGGCTCTAGCGGGGAATCCGCATGAGCAGTTCTTC. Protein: CASSLALAGNPHEQFF.

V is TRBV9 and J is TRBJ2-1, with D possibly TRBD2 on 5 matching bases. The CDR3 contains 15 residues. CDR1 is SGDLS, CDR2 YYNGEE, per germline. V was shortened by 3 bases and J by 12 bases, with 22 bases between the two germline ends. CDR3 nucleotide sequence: TGTGCCAGCAGCGCTAGGGCAGGCCCTAACGAGGGGCAGTTCTTC. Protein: CASSARAGPNEGQFF. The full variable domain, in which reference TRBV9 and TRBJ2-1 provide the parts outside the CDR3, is DSGVTQTPKHLITATGQRVTLRCSPRSGDLSVYWYQQSLDQGLQFLIQYYNGEERAKGNILERFSAQQFPDLHSELNLSSLELGDSALYFCASSARAGPNEGQFFGPGTRLTVL.

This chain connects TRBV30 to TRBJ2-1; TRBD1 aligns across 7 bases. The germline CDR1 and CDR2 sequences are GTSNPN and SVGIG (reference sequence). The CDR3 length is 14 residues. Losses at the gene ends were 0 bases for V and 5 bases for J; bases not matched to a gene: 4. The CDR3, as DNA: TGTGCCTGGAGTGTGGGCCAGGGGGACAATGAGCAGTTCTTC. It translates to CAWSVGQGDNEQFF.

The CDR3 is CASSPWPSSYNEQFF. CDR3 coding DNA: TGTGCCAGCAGCCCGTGGCCTAGCTCCTACAATGAGCAGTTCTTC. The chain employs TRBV7-9 and TRBJ2-1; no definite D call. CDR1 and CDR2 (germline): SEHNR, FQNEAQ (reference sequence). Trimming left V 5 bases short and J 0 bases short, with 11 bases between. CDR3 length equals 15 residues.

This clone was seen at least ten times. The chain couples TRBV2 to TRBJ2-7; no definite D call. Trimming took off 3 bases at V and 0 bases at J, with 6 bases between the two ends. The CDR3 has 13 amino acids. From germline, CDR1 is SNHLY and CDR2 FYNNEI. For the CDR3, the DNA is TGTGCCAGCAGTGATGTCGGCTCCTACGAGCAGTACTTC. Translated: CASSDVGSYEQYF.

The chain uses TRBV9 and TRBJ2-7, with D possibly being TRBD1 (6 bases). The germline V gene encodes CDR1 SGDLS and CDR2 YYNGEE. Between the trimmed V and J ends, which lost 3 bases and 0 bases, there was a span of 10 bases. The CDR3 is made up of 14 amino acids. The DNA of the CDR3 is TGTGCCAGCAGCGCCCGGGACAACTCCTACGAGCAGTACTTC. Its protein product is CASSARDNSYEQYF.

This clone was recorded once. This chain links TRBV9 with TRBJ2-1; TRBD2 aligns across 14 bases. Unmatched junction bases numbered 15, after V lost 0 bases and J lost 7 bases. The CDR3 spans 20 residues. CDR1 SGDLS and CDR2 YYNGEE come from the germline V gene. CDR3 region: CASSVAAGTSGSLFGNEQFF. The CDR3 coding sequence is TGTGCCAGCAGCGTAGCCGCCGGGACTAGCGGGAGTTTATTCGGTAATGAGCAGTTCTTC.

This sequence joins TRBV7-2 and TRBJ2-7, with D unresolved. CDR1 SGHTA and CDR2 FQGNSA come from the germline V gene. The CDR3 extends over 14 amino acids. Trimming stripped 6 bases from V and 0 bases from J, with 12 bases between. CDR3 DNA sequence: TGTGCCAGCAGGGTACAACGGGTCTCCTACGAGCAGTACTTC. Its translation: CASRVQRVSYEQYF.

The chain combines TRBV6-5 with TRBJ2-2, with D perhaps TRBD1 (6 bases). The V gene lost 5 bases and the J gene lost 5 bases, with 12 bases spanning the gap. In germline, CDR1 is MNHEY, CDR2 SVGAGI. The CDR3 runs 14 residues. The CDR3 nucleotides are TGTGCCAGCAGTCGACAGGTGATAACCGGGGAGCTGTTTTTT. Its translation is CASSRQVITGELFF.

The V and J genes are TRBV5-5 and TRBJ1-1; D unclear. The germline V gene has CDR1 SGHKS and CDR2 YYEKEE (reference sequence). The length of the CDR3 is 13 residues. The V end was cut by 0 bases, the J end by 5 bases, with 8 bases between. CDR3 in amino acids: CASSLDLVTEAFF. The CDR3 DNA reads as TGTGCCAGCAGCTTGGACTTGGTTACTGAAGCTTTCTTT. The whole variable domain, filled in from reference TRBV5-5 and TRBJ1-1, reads DAGVTQSPTHLIKTRGQQVTLRCSPISGHKSVSWYQQVLGQGPQFIFQYYEKEERGRGNFPDRFSARQFPNYSSELNVNALLLGDSALYLCASSLDLVTEAFFGQGTRLTVV.

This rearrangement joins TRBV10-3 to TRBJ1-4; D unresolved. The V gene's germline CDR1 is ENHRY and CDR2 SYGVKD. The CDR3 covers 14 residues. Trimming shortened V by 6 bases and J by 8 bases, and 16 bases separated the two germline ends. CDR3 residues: CAIRDTGSGEKLFF. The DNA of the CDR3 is TGTGCCATCAGGGATACGGGGAGCGGCGAAAAACTGTTTTTT.

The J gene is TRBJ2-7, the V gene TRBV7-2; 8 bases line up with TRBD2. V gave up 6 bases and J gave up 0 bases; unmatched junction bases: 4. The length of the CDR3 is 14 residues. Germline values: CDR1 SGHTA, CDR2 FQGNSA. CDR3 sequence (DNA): TGTGCCAGCAGTTATAGCGGGACCTCCTACGAGCAGTACTTC. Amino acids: CASSYSGTSYEQYF.

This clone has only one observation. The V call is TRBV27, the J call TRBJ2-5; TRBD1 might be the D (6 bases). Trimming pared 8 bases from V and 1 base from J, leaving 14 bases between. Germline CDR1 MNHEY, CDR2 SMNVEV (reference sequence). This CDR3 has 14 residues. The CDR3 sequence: CASRTGFRQETQYF. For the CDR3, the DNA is TGTGCCAGCCGAACAGGGTTTCGCCAAGAGACCCAGTACTTC.

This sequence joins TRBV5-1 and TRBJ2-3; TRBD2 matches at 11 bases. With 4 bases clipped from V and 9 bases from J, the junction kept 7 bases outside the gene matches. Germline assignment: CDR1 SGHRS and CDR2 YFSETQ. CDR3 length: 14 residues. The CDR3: CASSLGLAEDTQYF. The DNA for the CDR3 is TGCGCCAGCAGCCTGGGACTAGCGGAGGACACGCAGTATTTT.

Here the CDR3 DNA reads TGTGCCAGCAGCCCAGGGGGTTTCCGAGCGGGAGCTAGCACAGATACGCAGTATTTT. Its protein product is CASSPGGFRAGASTDTQYF. This chain joins TRBV7-2 and TRBJ2-3; TRBD2 is a possible D gene (8 bases). From germline, CDR1 is SGHTA and CDR2 FQGNSA. V was pared by 5 bases and J by 0 bases, with 24 bases between. The CDR3 runs to 19 residues.

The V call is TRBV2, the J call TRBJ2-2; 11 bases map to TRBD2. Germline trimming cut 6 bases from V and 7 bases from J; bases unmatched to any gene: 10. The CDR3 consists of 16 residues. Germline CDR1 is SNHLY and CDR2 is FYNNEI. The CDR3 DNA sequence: TGTGCCAGCAGGGAACTAGCGGGAGCCCTCGGCGGGGAGCTGTTTTTT. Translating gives CASRELAGALGGELFF.

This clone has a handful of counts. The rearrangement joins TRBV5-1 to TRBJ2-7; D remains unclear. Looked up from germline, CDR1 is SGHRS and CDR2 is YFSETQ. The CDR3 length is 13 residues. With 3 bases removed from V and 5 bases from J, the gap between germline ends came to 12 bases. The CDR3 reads CASSSTPQNEQYF. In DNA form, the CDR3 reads TGCGCCAGCAGCTCCACACCACAAAACGAGCAGTACTTC.

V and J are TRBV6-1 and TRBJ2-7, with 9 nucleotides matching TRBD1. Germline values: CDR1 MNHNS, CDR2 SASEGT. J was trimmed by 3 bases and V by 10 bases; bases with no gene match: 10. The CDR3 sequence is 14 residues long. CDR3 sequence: CATALGDRVYEQYF. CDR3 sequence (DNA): TGTGCCACGGCCTTGGGGGACAGGGTCTACGAGCAGTACTTC.

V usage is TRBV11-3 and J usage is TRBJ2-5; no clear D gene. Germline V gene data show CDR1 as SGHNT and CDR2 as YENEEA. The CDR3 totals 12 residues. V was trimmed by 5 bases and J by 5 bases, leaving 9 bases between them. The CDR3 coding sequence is TGTGCCAGCAGCCCAGGTAGTGAGACCCAGTACTTC. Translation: CASSPGSETQYF.

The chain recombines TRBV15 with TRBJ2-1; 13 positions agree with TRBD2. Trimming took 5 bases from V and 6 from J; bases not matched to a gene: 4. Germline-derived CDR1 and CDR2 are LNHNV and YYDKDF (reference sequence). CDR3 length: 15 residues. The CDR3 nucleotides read TGTGCCACCAGCCCAGGACTAGCGGGAGTCAATGAGCAGTTCTTC. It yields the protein CATSPGLAGVNEQFF.